This is a list of T cell receptor beta chains from one sample in a study of Ad26.COV2.S vaccination and SARS-CoV-2 variants. The assay was immunoSEQ multiplex PCR, and TCRdb's table has in-frame clones only and misses some. The sample records roughly 320,000 clones, roughly 91% being singletons. Sequencing used peripheral blood, obtained in a trial of Ad26.COV2.S vaccine versus placebo. All receptors derive from a person between 18 and 59 years old who received the Ad26.COV2.S COVID-19 vaccine or a placebo. The CDR3 runs from the conserved cysteine through the conserved F or W. A D gene is named only where the DNA matches it firmly. Clone size is shown for a subset of rows, as once, few, many or a class of expanded clone.

CDR3aa	CDR3nt	d_gene	abundance	v_gene	j_gene
CASSFGTFEEAYEQYF	TGCGCCAGCAGCTTCGGGACATTCGAGGAGGCCTACGAGCAGTACTTC	-	-	TRBV5-1	TRBJ2-7
CASSLGSVPSAFF	TGTGCCAGCAGCTTGGGCTCAGTCCCGTCAGCTTTCTTT	-	-	TRBV5-6	TRBJ1-1
CASSRQGAGTDTQYF	TGCGCCAGCAGCCGACAGGGGGCGGGAACAGATACGCAGTATTTT	TRBD1	-	TRBV5-1	TRBJ2-3
CASSPFDRADPWDYLYNEQFF	TGTGCCAGCAGCCCATTTGACAGGGCCGATCCTTGGGACTATCTTTACAATGAGCAGTTCTTC	-	once	TRBV6-6	TRBJ2-1
CASSQDGRGLERTYNEQFF	TGCGCCAGCAGCCAAGATGGCAGGGGGCTGGAAAGAACTTACAATGAGCAGTTCTTC	TRBD1	-	TRBV4-3	TRBJ2-1
CASQGLAGNANTGELFF	TGTGCCAGTCAAGGACTAGCGGGGAACGCGAACACCGGGGAGCTGTTTTTT	TRBD2	-	TRBV3-1/TRBV3-2	TRBJ2-2
CASTAGELFF	TGTGCCAGCACGGCCGGGGAGCTGTTTTTT	-	-	TRBV7-9	TRBJ2-2
CASSIMGSGELFF	TGTGCCAGTAGTATCATGGGTTCCGGGGAGCTGTTTTTT	-	-	TRBV19	TRBJ2-2
CASSLEGHATVYGYTF	TGTGCCAGCAGCTTAGAGGGACATGCCACGGTCTATGGCTACACCTTC	-	-	TRBV11-2	TRBJ1-2
CASSQGPGTPRPQHF	TGTGCCAGCAGCCAAGGGCCGGGCACGCCAAGGCCCCAGCATTTT	-	-	TRBV3-1/TRBV3-2	TRBJ1-5
CASSGPGVRTEAFF	TGTGCCAGCAGTGGGCCAGGGGTACGGACTGAAGCTTTCTTT	-	-	TRBV6-6	TRBJ1-1
CAISESTVYGYTF	TGTGCCATCAGTGAGTCGACAGTGTATGGCTACACCTTC	-	-	TRBV10-3	TRBJ1-2
CASSQDYGTNTGELFF	TGCGCCAGCAGCCAAGATTACGGGACTAACACCGGGGAGCTGTTTTTT	-	-	TRBV4-3	TRBJ2-2
CASDPSGLGTDTQYF	TGTGCCTCTGATCCCTCGGGACTAGGCACAGATACGCAGTATTTT	TRBD2	-	TRBV27	TRBJ2-3
CASSYGRVGEKLFF	TGTGCCAGCAGTTACGGCCGGGTTGGTGAAAAACTGTTTTTT	-	once	TRBV6-5	TRBJ1-4
CASSLANEQFF	TGCGCCAGCAGCTTGGCCAATGAGCAGTTCTTC	-	few	TRBV5-1	TRBJ2-1
CASGPGLGDTEAFF	TGTGCTAGTGGTCCGGGGTTGGGTGACACTGAAGCTTTCTTT	-	many	TRBV12-5	TRBJ1-1
CASSLIGSSETQYF	TGTGCCAGCAGTTTAATTGGTAGCAGCGAGACCCAGTACTTC	-	-	TRBV27	TRBJ2-5
CASSYRRVGGNQPQHF	TGTGCCAGCAGTTACCGTAGGGTAGGGGGCAATCAGCCCCAGCATTTT	-	few	TRBV6-5	TRBJ1-5
CASSPRGGNQPQHF	TGTGCCAGCAGCCCACGGGGGGGCAATCAGCCCCAGCATTTT	-	-	TRBV11-3	TRBJ1-5
CASSLASGGGAGYGYTF	TGTGCCAGCAGCTTAGCCTCAGGAGGGGGCGCAGGCTATGGCTACACCTTC	TRBD1	-	TRBV7-8	TRBJ1-2
CASSRGQGSIEQYF	TGTGCCAGCAGCCGGGGACAGGGGTCGATCGAGCAGTACTTC	TRBD1	-	TRBV3-1/TRBV3-2	TRBJ2-7
CASSPEEGGGETQYF	TGCGCCAGCAGCCCCGAAGAGGGCGGCGGAGAGACCCAGTACTTC	-	once	TRBV5-1	TRBJ2-5
CASSLGSGRSGANVLTF	TGTGCCAGCAGCTTAGGGTCGGGGCGGTCTGGGGCCAACGTCCTGACTTTC	-	-	TRBV7-9	TRBJ2-6
CASSDSGGNGELFF	TGTGCTAGCAGCGATAGCGGGGGGAACGGGGAGCTGTTTTTT	TRBD2	-	TRBV7-7	TRBJ2-2
CASSDNMYRGRDTEAFF	TGTGCCAGCAGCGACAATATGTACAGGGGGAGGGACACTGAAGCTTTCTTT	TRBD1	-	TRBV7-9	TRBJ1-1
CSVTPRTGILGYTF	TGCAGCGTTACCCCTCGGACGGGAATCCTTGGCTACACCTTC	-	-	TRBV29-1	TRBJ1-2
CASSVGNYEQYF	TGTGCCAGCAGCGTTGGGAACTACGAGCAGTACTTC	-	-	TRBV12-3/TRBV12-4	TRBJ2-7
CASSRTGTGNTIYF	TGTGCCAGCAGCAGGACAGGGACTGGAAACACCATATATTTT	TRBD1	-	TRBV7-9	TRBJ1-3
CASKVLPVDTQYF	TGTGCCAGCAAGGTCCTACCCGTAGATACGCAGTATTTT	-	-	TRBV2	TRBJ2-3
CSVEEGRGTNEKLFF	TGCAGCGTTGAAGAGGGACGGGGAACTAATGAAAAACTGTTTTTT	-	-	TRBV29-1	TRBJ1-4
CASSQDRGSGYGYTF	TGCGCCAGCAGCCAAGATAGAGGGTCTGGCTATGGCTACACCTTC	-	few	TRBV4-3	TRBJ1-2
CASSDGTGAWDTQYF	TGTGCCAGCAGTGATGGGACAGGGGCCTGGGATACGCAGTATTTT	TRBD1	-	TRBV2	TRBJ2-3
CASSAIANYGYTF	TGTGCCAGCAGCGCCATAGCTAACTATGGCTACACCTTC	-	-	TRBV9	TRBJ1-2
CASSPGQGAEGEKLFF	TGCGCCAGCAGCCCCGGGCAGGGGGCTGAAGGTGAAAAACTGTTTTTT	TRBD1	-	TRBV5-1	TRBJ1-4
CASREGSSSYEQYF	TGTGCCAGCAGGGAAGGTTCGAGCTCCTACGAGCAGTACTTC	-	-	TRBV5-4	TRBJ2-7
CAWRFGGLYEQYF	TGTGCCTGGAGATTTGGGGGACTATACGAGCAGTACTTC	TRBD2	once	TRBV30	TRBJ2-7
CASRWGTDPYEQYF	TGTGCCAGCAGGTGGGGGACAGACCCCTACGAGCAGTACTTC	TRBD1	medium-sized	TRBV27	TRBJ2-7
CASSVGLAGGPEQFF	TGTGCCAGCAGCGTGGGACTAGCGGGGGGGCCTGAGCAGTTCTTC	TRBD2	-	TRBV7-9	TRBJ2-1
CAWSVLVGDTEAFF	TGTGCCTGGAGTGTACTGGTGGGGGACACTGAAGCTTTCTTT	-	-	TRBV30	TRBJ1-1
CASSPTARNEQFF	TGTGCCAGCTCTCCGACAGCTCGCAATGAGCAGTTCTTC	-	-	TRBV18	TRBJ2-1
CASSSFHGQGAWTEAFF	TGCGCCAGCAGCTCGTTCCACGGACAGGGGGCTTGGACTGAAGCTTTCTTT	TRBD1	-	TRBV5-1	TRBJ1-1
CSVRQGIYGYTF	TGCAGCGTCCGTCAGGGGATCTATGGCTACACCTTC	-	-	TRBV29-1	TRBJ1-2
CAWTGGISSYNEQFF	TGTGCCTGGACGGGCGGGATCAGCTCCTACAATGAGCAGTTCTTC	-	-	TRBV30	TRBJ2-1
CASSQGTGGLGYTF	TGCGCCAGCAGCCAAGGCACGGGGGGGCTCGGCTACACCTTC	-	-	TRBV4-3	TRBJ1-2
CASSVLGNTEAFF	TGTGCCAGCTCAGTTCTGGGGAACACTGAAGCTTTCTTT	-	-	TRBV9	TRBJ1-1
CASSSFNWAEAFF	TGTGCCAGCAGCTCGTTTAACTGGGCTGAAGCTTTCTTT	-	-	TRBV27	TRBJ1-1
CASSPRGSRDTQYF	TGTGCCAGTAGTCCGCGGGGGAGCCGAGATACGCAGTATTTT	TRBD2	-	TRBV19	TRBJ2-3
CSVPHSHNQPQHF	TGCAGCGTTCCCCACAGCCACAATCAGCCCCAGCATTTT	-	-	TRBV29-1	TRBJ1-5
CASGLEVGVPNTEAFF	TGTGCTAGTGGTTTGGAGGTGGGGGTCCCGAACACTGAAGCTTTCTTT	-	-	TRBV12-5	TRBJ1-1
CATSRDDLSQNGYTF	TGTGCCACCAGCAGAGATGACCTATCACAGAATGGCTACACCTTC	-	-	TRBV15	TRBJ1-2
CASSLAGGDTGELFF	TGTGCCAGCAGCTTAGCAGGGGGCGACACCGGGGAGCTGTTTTTT	TRBD1	-	TRBV11-3	TRBJ2-2
CASPGNTIYF	TGTGCCAGCCCTGGAAACACCATATATTTT	-	few	TRBV9	TRBJ1-3
CASSYSRTGSTDTQYF	TGTGCCAGCAGTTACTCCCGGACGGGGAGCACAGATACGCAGTATTTT	-	-	TRBV6-2/TRBV6-3	TRBJ2-3
CASSMIQGREAFF	TGTGCCAGCAGCATGATACAGGGGCGGGAAGCTTTCTTT	TRBD1	once	TRBV5-6	TRBJ1-1
CASGRQGESPREELFF	TGTGCTAGTGGTAGACAGGGGGAAAGCCCGCGGGAGGAGCTGTTTTTT	TRBD1	-	TRBV12-5	TRBJ2-2
CASSRGPKGEPQHF	TGTGCCAGCAGCCGCGGGCCAAAGGGTGAGCCCCAGCATTTT	-	-	TRBV3-1/TRBV3-2	TRBJ1-5